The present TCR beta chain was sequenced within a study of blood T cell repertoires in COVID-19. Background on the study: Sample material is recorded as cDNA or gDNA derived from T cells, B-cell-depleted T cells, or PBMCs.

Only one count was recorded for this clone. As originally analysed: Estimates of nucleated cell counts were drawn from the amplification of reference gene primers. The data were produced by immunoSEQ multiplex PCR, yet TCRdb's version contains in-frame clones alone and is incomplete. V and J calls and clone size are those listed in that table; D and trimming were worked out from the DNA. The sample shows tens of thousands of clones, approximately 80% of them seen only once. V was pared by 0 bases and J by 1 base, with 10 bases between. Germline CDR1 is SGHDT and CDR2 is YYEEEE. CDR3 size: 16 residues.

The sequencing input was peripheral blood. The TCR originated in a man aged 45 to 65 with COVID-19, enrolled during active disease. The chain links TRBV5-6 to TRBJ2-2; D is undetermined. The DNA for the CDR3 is TGTGCCAGCAGCTTGGACCCCCCGAGGAACACCGGGGAGCTGTTTTTT. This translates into CASSLDPPRNTGELFF.